What follows are 15 T cell receptor beta chains derived from one specimen sequenced in a study of T cell responses to AZD1222 COVID-19 vaccine. The assay was immunoSEQ multiplex PCR, and TCRdb's table has in-frame clones only and misses some. The sample lists about 190,000 clones; around 92% were seen once. Material: peripheral blood, obtained on day 0 of AZD1222 vaccination. The receptors shown here come from an adult in good health.

The chain joins TRBV3-1 (or the pseudogene TRBV3-2) to TRBJ2-3; the match to TRBD2 covers 10 bases. V gave up 4 bases and J gave up 0 bases; unmatched junction bases: 1. The CDR3 covers 15 residues. Germline V gene lookup returns CDR1 LGHDT and CDR2 YNNKEL (reference sequence). In nucleotides, the CDR3 is TGTGCCAGCAGCCTGACTAGCGGGAGCACAGATACGCAGTATTTT. It encodes CASSLTSGSTDTQYF.

The rearrangement links TRBV5-4 to TRBJ2-7, with D uncertain. V lost 4 bases and J lost 5, with 13 bases in between. CDR3 size: 13 residues. Per the germline V gene, CDR1 is SGHNT and CDR2 is YYREEE (reference sequence). CDR3 nucleotides: TGTGCCAGCAGCACAGACACGGAACACGAGCAGTACTTC. Residues: CASSTDTEHEQYF.

The gene calls are TRBV9 and TRBJ2-1; D is uncertain. Trimming pared 0 bases from V and 7 bases from J, leaving 11 bases between. The CDR3 consists of 14 residues. Germline assignment: CDR1 SGDLS and CDR2 YYNGEE. The CDR3 nucleotides read TGTGCCAGCAGCGTAGCTGAGATAGAAAATGAGCAGTTCTTC. Protein: CASSVAEIENEQFF.

This clone was detected only a few times. This chain connects TRBV6-2 or TRBV6-3 to TRBJ2-5, with a weak D call TRBD1 (7 bases). The CDR3 has 14 amino acids. Germline V gene data show CDR1 as MNHEY and CDR2 as SVGEGT. V dropped 2 bases and J dropped 1 base, with 8 bases sitting between them. CDR3 sequence (DNA): TGTGCCAGCAGTTACCAGGGGGGCCAAGAGACCCAGTACTTC. This translates into CASSYQGGQETQYF.

The V and J genes are TRBV6-4 and TRBJ2-1, with 8 bases lining up with TRBD2. Germline V gives CDR1 MRHNA, CDR2 SNTAGT. This CDR3 comprises 18 residues. With 0 bases clipped from V and 0 bases from J, the junction kept 7 bases outside the gene matches. As DNA, the CDR3 is TGTGCCAGCAGTGACTCGGGAATAGCGGGGAGCTCCTACAATGAGCAGTTCTTC. Translating gives CASSDSGIAGSSYNEQFF.

V gene TRBV19 combines with J gene TRBJ2-3, with D hard to call. Trimming shortened V by 8 bases and J by 8 bases, and 17 bases separated the two germline ends. Germline V gene sequence: CDR1 LNHDA, CDR2 SQIVND (reference sequence). CDR3 size: 13 residues. CDR3 in amino acids: CASSEAQLVTQYF. CDR3 in DNA: TGTGCCAGTTCCGAGGCCCAACTCGTTACGCAGTATTTT.

The CDR3 DNA reads as TGTGCCAGCAGCGCACAGGGAATGAACACTGAAGCTTTCTTT. Protein product: CASSAQGMNTEAFF. J is TRBJ1-1 and V is TRBV11-1; the D gene is possibly TRBD1 (6 bases). V was clipped by 5 bases and J by 0 bases, with 10 bases between them. Germline CDR1 and CDR2: SGHAT and FQDESV (reference sequence). This CDR3 is 14 amino acids long.

This rearrangement joins TRBV2 to TRBJ2-5; 12 nucleotides agree with TRBD1. Germline V gives CDR1 SNHLY, CDR2 FYNNEI. V shed 8 bases, J shed 5 bases, and the junction held 6 bases outside the gene matches. This CDR3 region has 14 residues. CDR3 amino acids: CASRGDRGPETQYF. CDR3 coding DNA: TGTGCCAGCCGGGGGGACAGGGGGCCGGAGACCCAGTACTTC. Using reference TRBV2 and TRBJ2-5 for the parts outside the CDR3, the full variable domain is EPEVTQTPSHQVTQMGQEVILRCVPISNHLYFYWYRQILGQKVEFLVSFYNNEISEKSEIFDDQFSVERPDGSNFTLKIRSTKLEDSAMYFCASRGDRGPETQYFGPGTRLLVL.

V and J are TRBV25-1 and TRBJ1-2, with 7 bases matching TRBD1. With 6 bases clipped from V and 5 bases from J, the junction kept 18 bases outside the gene matches. CDR3 length equals 17 residues. CDR1 MGHDK and CDR2 SYGVNS come from the germline V gene. Here the CDR3 DNA reads TGTGCCAGCAGCGCGGTATTTCATTTGACAGGGCGGTATGGCTACACCTTC. Its protein product is CASSAVFHLTGRYGYTF.

The chain has TRBV28 and TRBJ1-5, with D possibly matching TRBD1 (5 bases). CDR1 MDHEN and CDR2 SYDVKM come from the germline V gene. Trimming shortened V by 7 bases and J by 4 bases, and 14 bases separated the two germline ends. The CDR3 runs 14 residues. In nucleotides, the CDR3 is TGTGCCAGCATGGGACGGATTAATAATCAGCCCCAGCATTTT. Translation gives CASMGRINNQPQHF.

This sequence joins TRBV2 and TRBJ2-1; TRBD1 agrees at 7 bases. The germline gives CDR1 SNHLY, CDR2 FYNNEI. The CDR3 is 13 residues long. Trimming cost V 7 bases and J 5 bases; bases outside gene matches: 5. This chain's CDR3 is CASTTGTDNEQFF. As DNA, the CDR3 is TGTGCCAGCACGACCGGGACAGACAATGAGCAGTTCTTC.

In its sample, this clone was seen once. V gene TRBV6-5 combines with J gene TRBJ1-2, with no clear D. Germline CDR1 MNHEY, CDR2 SVGAGI. This CDR3 spans 12 amino acids. Trimming removed 6 bases from V and 0 bases from J, with 5 bases in between. The CDR3 is CASRVTNYGYTF. The CDR3 region has the DNA TGTGCCAGCAGGGTAACTAACTATGGCTACACCTTC.

CDR3 in DNA: TGTGCCAGCAGCCGTCAGGACCTGGGAACTGAAGCTTTCTTT. Its protein is CASSRQDLGTEAFF. The chain links TRBV11-2 to TRBJ1-1; no definite D call. Germline V gives CDR1 SGHAT, CDR2 FQNNGV. This CDR3 contains 14 residues. Trimming cost V 5 bases and J 5 bases, with 15 bases left between them. Based on the CDR3 plus reference TRBV11-2 and TRBJ1-1, the full variable domain is EAGVAQSPRYKIIEKRQSVAFWCNPISGHATLYWYQQILGQGPKLLIQFQNNGVVDDSQLPKDRFSAERLKGVDSTLKIQPAKLEDSAVYLCASSRQDLGTEAFFGQGTRLTVV.

CDR3 protein: CASSWGTGAYEQYF. CDR3 sequence (DNA): TGTGCCAGCAGTTGGGGGACAGGGGCCTACGAGCAGTACTTC. The chain links TRBV6-5 to TRBJ2-7; 10 bases fit TRBD1. Trimming cost V 4 bases and J 2 bases; bases outside gene matches: 2. CDR1 is MNHEY, CDR2 SVGAGI, per germline. CDR3 length: 14 residues.

V and J are TRBV28 and TRBJ1-1; D is perhaps TRBD1 (5 bases). The CDR3 sequence is 13 residues long. Germline loops: CDR1 MDHEN, CDR2 SYDVKM. Trimming cost V 4 bases and J 7 bases, with 13 bases left between them. CDR3 sequence: CASSWGGPIEAFF. In nucleotides, the CDR3 is TGTGCCAGCAGTTGGGGGGGACCGATTGAAGCTTTCTTT.